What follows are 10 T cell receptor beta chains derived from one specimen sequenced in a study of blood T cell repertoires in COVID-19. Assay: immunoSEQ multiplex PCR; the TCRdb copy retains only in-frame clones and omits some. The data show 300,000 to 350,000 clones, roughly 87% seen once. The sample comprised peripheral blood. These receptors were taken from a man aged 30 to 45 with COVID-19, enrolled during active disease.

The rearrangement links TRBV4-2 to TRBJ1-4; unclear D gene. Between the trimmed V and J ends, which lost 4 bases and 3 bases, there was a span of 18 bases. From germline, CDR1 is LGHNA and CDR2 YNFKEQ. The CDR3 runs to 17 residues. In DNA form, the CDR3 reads TGTGCCAGCAGCCTTAGGAGGAGTAATGCGGCTAATGAAAAACTGTTTTTT. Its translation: CASSLRRSNAANEKLFF.

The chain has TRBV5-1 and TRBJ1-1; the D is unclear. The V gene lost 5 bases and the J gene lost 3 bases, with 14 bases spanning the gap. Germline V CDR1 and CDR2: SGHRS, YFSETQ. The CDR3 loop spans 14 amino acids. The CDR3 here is CASSGPGWHTEAFF. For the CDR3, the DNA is TGCGCCAGCAGTGGGCCCGGTTGGCACACTGAAGCTTTCTTT.

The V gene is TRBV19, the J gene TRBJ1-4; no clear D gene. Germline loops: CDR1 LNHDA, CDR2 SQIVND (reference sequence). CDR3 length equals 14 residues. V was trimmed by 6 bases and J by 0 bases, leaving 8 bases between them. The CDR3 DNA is TGTGCCAGTAGGCAGGAACCAACTAATGAAAAACTGTTTTTT. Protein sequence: CASRQEPTNEKLFF.

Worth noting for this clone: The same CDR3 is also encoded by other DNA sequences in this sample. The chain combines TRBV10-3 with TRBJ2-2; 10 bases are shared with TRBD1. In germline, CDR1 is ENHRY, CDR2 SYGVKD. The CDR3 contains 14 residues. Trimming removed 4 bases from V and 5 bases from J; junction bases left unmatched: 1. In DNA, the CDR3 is TGTGCCATCAGTGGGACAGGGGGTACCGGGGAGCTGTTTTTT. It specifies CAISGTGGTGELFF.

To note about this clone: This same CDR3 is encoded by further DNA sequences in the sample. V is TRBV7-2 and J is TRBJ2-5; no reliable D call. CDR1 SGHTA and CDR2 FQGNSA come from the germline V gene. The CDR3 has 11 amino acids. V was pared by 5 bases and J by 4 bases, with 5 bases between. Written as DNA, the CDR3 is TGTGCCAGCAGCCCGAGAGAGACCCAGTACTTC. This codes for CASSPRETQYF.

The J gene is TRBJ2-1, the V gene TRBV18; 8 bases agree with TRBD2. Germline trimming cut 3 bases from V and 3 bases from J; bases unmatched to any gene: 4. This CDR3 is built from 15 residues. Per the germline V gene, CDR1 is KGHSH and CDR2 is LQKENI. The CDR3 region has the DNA TGTGCCAGCTCACCGTTGACTAGCGACTACAATGAGCAGTTCTTC. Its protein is CASSPLTSDYNEQFF.

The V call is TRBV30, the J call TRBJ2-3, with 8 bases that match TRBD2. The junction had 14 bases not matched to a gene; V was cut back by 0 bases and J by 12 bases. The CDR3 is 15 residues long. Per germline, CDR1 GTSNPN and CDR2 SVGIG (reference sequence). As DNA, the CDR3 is TGTGCCTGGAGTGTAGGGCTAGCGGGTCACCCCCCACAGTATTTT. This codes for CAWSVGLAGHPPQYF.

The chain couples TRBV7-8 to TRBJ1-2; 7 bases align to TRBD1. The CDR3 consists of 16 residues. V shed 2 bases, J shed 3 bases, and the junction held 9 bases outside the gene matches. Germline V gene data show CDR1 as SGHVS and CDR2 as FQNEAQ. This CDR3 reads CASSLIGNRGHYGYTF. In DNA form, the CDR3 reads TGTGCCAGCAGCTTAATTGGGAACAGGGGCCACTATGGCTACACCTTC.

CDR3 sequence (DNA): TGTGCCAGTAGTCTTACTAGTGAAACTGAAGCTTTCTTT. Protein product: CASSLTSETEAFF. The chain joins TRBV19 to TRBJ1-1; no clear D. Trimming removed 5 bases from V and 5 bases from J, with 12 bases in between. The CDR3 covers 13 residues. Looked up from germline, CDR1 is LNHDA and CDR2 is SQIVND (reference sequence). Full variable domain (outside the CDR3, taken from reference TRBV19 and TRBJ1-1): DGGITQSPKYLFRKEGQNVTLSCEQNLNHDAMYWYRQDPGQGLRLIYYSQIVNDFQKGDIAEGYSVSREKKESFPLTVTSAQKNPTAFYLCASSLTSETEAFFGQGTRLTVV.

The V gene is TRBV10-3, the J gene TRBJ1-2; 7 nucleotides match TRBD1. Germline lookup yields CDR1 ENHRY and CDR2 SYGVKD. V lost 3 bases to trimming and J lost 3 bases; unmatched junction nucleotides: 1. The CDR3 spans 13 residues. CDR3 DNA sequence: TGTGCCATCAGTGAAACAGGGGACTATGGCTACACCTTC. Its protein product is CAISETGDYGYTF.